This TCR beta chain is from a study of shared clonotypes between healthy human individuals. The healthy adult donors were HIV-negative and reported no recent acute infections or vaccinations. Notes on the study in general: Sharing of clonotypes among donors was expected to vary with sequencing depth.

Profiling relied on immunoSEQ multiplex PCR, and the TCRdb table lists in-frame clones only, not all of them. This sample has over a million clones, with about 80% found just once. This CDR3 contains 14 residues. Per the germline V gene, CDR1 is MNHEY and CDR2 is SVGAGI. V was shortened by 6 bases and J by 0 bases, with 11 bases between the two germline ends. About this clone: Its specificity is unknown.

Sequencing input: memory CD4+ T cells from PBMCs. Subset noted: CD45RA-negative fraction. The chain combines TRBV6-5 with TRBJ1-1; D uncertain. The clonotype was recovered from a man between 18 and 29 years old in good health. Some clones in this sample may be carry-over from other donors' samples. CDR3: CASRNGLLNTEAFF. In DNA, the CDR3 is TGTGCCAGCAGAAACGGACTGCTGAACACTGAAGCTTTCTTT.